What follows is one T cell receptor beta chain and its context. Per the study methods: Counts of nucleated cells, estimated from reference gene primer amplification, were obtained. Only in-frame clones appear in the TCRdb table, and some are missing; sequencing was by immunoSEQ multiplex PCR. V and J calls and clone size are copied from that table; D and trimming were computed from the DNA. Among about 230,000 clones listed, over 80% were seen once. This record comes from a study of blood T cell repertoires in COVID-19. Looking at the study overall: The study drew acute and convalescent COVID-19 samples from the United States, Italy and Spain. Nucleic acid was either cDNA or gDNA, and it came from T cells, B-cell-depleted T cells, or PBMCs.

CDR1 is LGHDT, CDR2 YNNKEL, per germline (reference sequence). CDR3 size: 16 residues. V gave up 4 bases and J gave up 7 bases; unmatched junction bases: 9. V gene TRBV3-1 (or the pseudogene TRBV3-2) combines with J gene TRBJ2-3, with TRBD2 matching over 12 bases. The sequencing input was peripheral blood. This receptor was obtained from a man aged 40-49 years with acute or convalescent COVID-19. The CDR3 region has the DNA TGTGCCAGCAGCCTCCTCGGACTAGCGGGATGGAATACGCAGTATTTT. It is translated as CASSLLGLAGWNTQYF.